This T cell receptor (beta chain) was obtained from a study of PD-1 blockade in mismatch repair-deficient tumors. Study summary: Patients had approximately 12 mismatch repair-deficient cancer types and were previously treated and progressing. Study-wide points: Tumor-resident clones, often absent from pretreatment blood, expanded after pembrolizumab and then contracted.

Mismatch repair deficiency was confirmed in all patients, by PCR or immunohistochemistry. A few pembrolizumab responders had their TCRs sequenced. Measured with immunoSEQ multiplex PCR; TCRdb has only the in-frame clones, and not every one. The sample carries around 100,000 clones, roughly 80% recorded once. As concerns this clone: Its specificity is not known.

This CDR3 region has 14 residues. Trimming removed 3 bases from V and 3 bases from J; junction bases left unmatched: 3. The germline V gene encodes CDR1 MDHEN and CDR2 SYDVKM. This receptor was identified in an adult with mismatch repair-deficient cancer. Sequenced here: peripheral blood, sampled about 60 weeks after starting pembrolizumab. The chain combines TRBV28 with TRBJ2-3, with 7 bases identical to TRBD1. The CDR3 DNA is TGTGCCAGCAGTTTGGCGACAGGGACAGATACGCAGTATTTT. This sequence encodes CASSLATGTDTQYF.